These 20 T cell receptor beta chains were all obtained from the same sample, sequenced in a study of T cells after yellow fever vaccination. TCRdb called the 5' RACE reads again in MiXCR, with one record for every CDR3 protein. The sample includes about 330,000 distinct CDR3 sequences, approximately 4% of them seen just once. The sample was PBMCs, taken 5 days after the yellow fever booster vaccination. Every receptor here comes from a man aged 18 to 30 who received the YFV17D yellow fever vaccine.

This clonotype was seen a handful of times. The gene calls are TRBV15 and TRBJ1-5; no clear D gene. From germline, CDR1 is LNHNV and CDR2 YYDKDF (reference sequence). This CDR3 is built from 14 residues. Between the trimmed V and J ends, which lost 1 base and 6 bases, there was a span of 10 bases. This CDR3 is CATSRGAQRQPQHF. CDR3 nucleotide sequence: TGTGCCACCAGCAGAGGGGCGCAGCGTCAGCCCCAGCATTTT.

This sequence joins TRBV25-1 and TRBJ2-1; D is perhaps TRBD2 (6 bases). The CDR3 runs to 16 residues. With 1 base removed from V and 4 bases from J, the gap between germline ends came to 14 bases. CDR1 is MGHDK and CDR2 is SYGVNS in the germline V gene. Here the CDR3 reads CASSEFGGLAYNEQFF. The CDR3 nucleotides are TGTGCCAGCAGTGAATTCGGAGGCCTAGCGTACAATGAGCAGTTCTTC.

The table lists this clonotype with a few counts. This CDR3 reads CASSLAIRAGKNPNEQFF. CDR3 bases: TGTGCCAGCAGCTTAGCGATTCGGGCAGGGAAGAACCCCAATGAGCAGTTCTTC. The rearrangement uses TRBV7-9 and TRBJ2-1; D is possibly TRBD1 (5 bases). Germline V CDR1 and CDR2: SEHNR, FQNEAQ (reference sequence). V was trimmed by 0 bases and J by 6 bases, leaving 21 bases between them. The CDR3 runs 18 residues.

The chain employs TRBV20-1 and TRBJ1-3; D unclear. The germline V gene has CDR1 DFQATT and CDR2 SNEGSKA (reference sequence). V was clipped by 0 bases and J by 3 bases, with 15 bases between them. This CDR3 region has 16 residues. CDR3 sequence: CSARDGARVVGNTIYF. The CDR3 DNA sequence: TGCAGTGCTAGAGATGGTGCGAGGGTAGTTGGAAACACCATATATTTT.

This clonotype has more than one count but fewer than ten. V gene TRBV6-5 combines with J gene TRBJ2-2; perhaps TRBD1 as D (6 bases). The V end lost 7 bases, the J end lost 0 bases, and 15 bases lay between the germline ends. The CDR3 length is 16 residues. Germline V gives CDR1 MNHEY, CDR2 SVGAGI. The CDR3 spells CASTTGHTSNTGELFF. CDR3 DNA sequence: TGTGCCAGCACCACGGGACATACTTCGAACACCGGGGAGCTGTTTTTT.

This clonotype was observed a handful of times. The V gene is TRBV20-1, the J gene TRBJ1-4; D not resolved. V was clipped by 6 bases and J by 2 bases, with 13 bases between them. Germline V gene sequence: CDR1 DFQATT, CDR2 SNEGSKA (reference sequence). The CDR3 spans 14 residues. The CDR3 region is CSARKPSTNEKLFF. The CDR3 nucleotides read TGCAGTGCAAGGAAACCGTCCACTAATGAAAAACTGTTTTTT.

This clonotype was detected ten times or more. The CDR3 region is CASSLRDPGRELFF. The DNA of the CDR3 is TGCGCCAGCAGCTTAAGGGACCCTGGGCGGGAGCTGTTTTTT. The chain uses TRBV5-1 and TRBJ2-2; D may be TRBD1 or TRBD2 (5 bases each). Per the germline V gene, CDR1 is SGHRS and CDR2 is YFSETQ. The ends were cut back, 2 bases at V and 9 bases at J, with 14 bases in the middle. This CDR3 spans 14 amino acids.

The table lists this clonotype with a few counts. The V gene is TRBV24-1, the J gene TRBJ1-2; a weak D match, TRBD1 (5 bases). The CDR3 extends over 13 amino acids. Germline V gene data show CDR1 as KGHDR and CDR2 as SFDVKD. V was trimmed by 7 bases and J by 4 bases, leaving 12 bases between them. Written as DNA, the CDR3 is TGTGCCACCAGCTCCGGGACGGCCTATGGCTACACCTTC. This encodes CATSSGTAYGYTF.

This clonotype was observed at least ten times. V and J are TRBV6-5 and TRBJ2-7, with D perhaps matching TRBD1 (5 bases). The CDR3 is made up of 14 amino acids. Germline V CDR1 and CDR2: MNHEY, SVGAGI. V lost 2 bases, J lost 3 bases, and 11 bases lay in between. CDR3 coding DNA: TGTGCCAGCAGTTACAGACGACAGCGCTACGAGCAGTACTTC. It yields the protein CASSYRRQRYEQYF.

This clonotype came up many times. This CDR3 reads CASSLEAGGVWRETQYF. CDR3 sequence (DNA): TGTGCCAGCAGCTTAGAGGCAGGGGGCGTTTGGAGGGAGACCCAGTACTTC. This chain connects TRBV7-9 to TRBJ2-5, with 8 bases identical to TRBD1. The V gene's germline CDR1 is SEHNR and CDR2 FQNEAQ (reference sequence). CDR3 size: 17 residues. V shed 1 base, J shed 5 bases, and the junction held 12 bases outside the gene matches. Drawing the rest from reference TRBV7-9 and TRBJ2-5, the complete variable domain is DTGVSQNPRHKITKRGQNVTFRCDPISEHNRLYWYRQTLGQGPEFLTYFQNEAQLEKSRLLSDRFSAERPKGSFSTLEIQRTEQGDSAMYLCASSLEAGGVWRETQYFGPGTRLLVL.

The gene calls are TRBV6-2 or TRBV6-3 and TRBJ2-3; D might be TRBD2 (5 bases). CDR3 size: 12 residues. CDR1 is MNHEY, CDR2 SVGEGT, per germline. Trimming removed 2 bases at V and 10 bases at J, with 10 bases between. CDR3 residues: CASSYGLPAQYF. In DNA, the CDR3 is TGTGCCAGCAGTTACGGACTCCCCGCGCAGTATTTT.

This clonotype was counted a few times. One junction end does not reproduce the germline sequence, and a read error may be involved. The V gene is TRBV2, the J gene TRBJ2-3; D is possibly TRBD2 (6 bases). The CDR3 runs 16 residues. The germline V gene encodes CDR1 SNHLY and CDR2 FYNNEI. DNA for the CDR3: TGTGCCAGCAGCGAAGATTCGGGAGATCATACAGATACGCAGTATTTT. This sequence encodes CASSEDSGDHTDTQYF. Complete variable domain (other parts from reference TRBV2 and TRBJ2-3): EPEVTQTPSHQVTQMGQEVILRCVPISNHLYFYWYRQILGQKVEFLVSFYNNEISEKSEIFDDQFSVERPDGSNFTLKIRSTKLEDSAMYFCASSEDSGDHTDTQYFGPGTRLTVL.

This clonotype was found many times. V and J are TRBV20-1 and TRBJ2-1, with D hard to call. The germline V gene has CDR1 DFQATT and CDR2 SNEGSKA (reference sequence). Trimming stripped 7 bases from V and 5 bases from J, with 15 bases between. The CDR3 is made up of 13 amino acids. Here the CDR3 reads CSGVRAQNNEQFF. In DNA form, the CDR3 reads TGCAGTGGGGTCCGGGCACAGAACAATGAGCAGTTCTTC.

In this sample, this clonotype turned up many times. The rearrangement links TRBV7-3 to TRBJ2-3, with 12 nucleotides matching TRBD2. The CDR3 runs to 18 residues. Germline assignment: CDR1 SGHTA and CDR2 FQGTGA. Unmatched junction bases numbered 9, after V lost 5 bases and J lost 0 bases. CDR3 in amino acids: CASSRGLAGETSTDTQYF. In DNA form, the CDR3 reads TGTGCCAGCAGCCGGGGACTAGCGGGTGAAACTAGCACAGATACGCAGTATTTT.

V gene TRBV4-1 combines with J gene TRBJ2-2; TRBD1 agrees at 9 bases. The CDR3 spans 15 residues. Germline V lookup: CDR1 MGHRA, CDR2 YSYEKL. J gave up 7 bases and V 3 bases, and 6 bases lay outside the gene matches. The CDR3: CASSQPGTGIGELFF. In nucleotides, the CDR3 is TGCGCCAGCAGCCAGCCCGGGACAGGGATCGGGGAGCTGTTTTTT.

This clonotype was recorded many times. V is TRBV5-1 and J is TRBJ2-1; 12 bases align to TRBD2. The CDR3 length is 17 residues. J gave up 1 base and V 5 bases, and 7 bases lay outside the gene matches. Per germline, CDR1 SGHRS and CDR2 YFSETQ. CDR3 sequence: CASRSSGGAQSYNEQFF. The CDR3 nucleotides read TGCGCCAGCAGGTCTAGCGGGGGGGCCCAGTCCTACAATGAGCAGTTCTTC.

This clonotype was observed many times. CDR3 coding DNA: TGCGCCAGCAGCCAAGATGGTCGGGGCAGGGAGGAGACCCAGTACTTC. Its protein is CASSQDGRGREETQYF. This rearrangement joins TRBV4-3 to TRBJ2-5, with D perhaps TRBD1 or TRBD2 (5 bases each). The V end was cut by 0 bases, the J end by 5 bases, with 16 bases between. In germline, CDR1 is LGHNA, CDR2 YSLEER. CDR3 size: 16 residues.

This clonotype was observed a handful of times. This sequence joins TRBV7-2 and TRBJ1-5; D remains unclear. This CDR3 spans 13 amino acids. Germline V gene lookup returns CDR1 SGHTA and CDR2 FQGNSA. V was trimmed by 5 bases and J by 3 bases, leaving 8 bases between them. The CDR3 DNA sequence: TGTGCCAGCAGCCCCCGACTCAATCAGCCCCAGCATTTT. Amino acid sequence: CASSPRLNQPQHF.

In this sample, this clonotype turned up a few times. CDR3 DNA sequence: TGTGCCAGCAGTTTAGCCCAGCGGGGGGACAACCAAGAGACCCAGTACTTC. This codes for CASSLAQRGDNQETQYF. The rearrangement links TRBV12-3 or TRBV12-4 to TRBJ2-5; 9 positions agree with TRBD2. V gave up 0 bases and J gave up 0 bases; unmatched junction bases: 5. This CDR3 region has 17 residues.

This clonotype was observed a few times. The rearrangement joins TRBV12-3 or TRBV12-4 to TRBJ2-4, with TRBD2 as a possible D gene (6 bases). The CDR3 covers 15 residues. V lost 0 bases to trimming and J lost 6 bases, with 12 bases between them. In DNA, the CDR3 is TGTGCCAGCAGTTTAGCTGGAGGGTTTATAAACATTCAGTACTTC. Translation gives CASSLAGGFINIQYF.